The rows below give T cell receptor beta chains drawn from one sample of a study of blood T cells in healthy people across ages. TCRdb redid the calling of the 5' RACE reads with MiXCR, one entry per CDR3 protein. Of fewer than 900,000 distinct CDR3 sequences in the sample, about 37% were seen once. The source material was blood. The origin of the receptors is a man aged 18 to 30 in good health. The CDR3 runs from the conserved cysteine through the conserved F or W. D genes are given only for firm matches. Only part of the rows carry a size: once, few, many, or a class if the clone is expanded.

V gene	clone size	J gene	CDR3 length	D gene	CDR3 protein	CDR3 DNA
TRBV6-6	few	TRBJ2-1	15	TRBD2	CASSQKRGVINEQFF	TGTGCCAGCAGTCAGAAGCGGGGGGTCATCAATGAGCAGTTCTTC
TRBV30	-	TRBJ1-1	14	-	CACLDRTTNTEAFF	TGTGCCTGTCTAGACAGGACGACGAACACTGAAGCTTTCTTT
TRBV2	few	TRBJ2-1	14	TRBD1	CASTSLDRGNEQFF	TGTGCCAGCACCTCTCTGGACAGGGGTAATGAGCAGTTCTTC
TRBV20-1	once	TRBJ2-3	13	-	CSARDGSPDTQYF	TGCAGTGCTAGAGATGGCAGCCCAGATACGCAGTATTTT
TRBV29-1	few	TRBJ1-1	12	-	CSVVKGGTEAFF	TGCAGCGTTGTAAAAGGGGGCACTGAAGCTTTCTTT
TRBV4-3	few	TRBJ2-7	16	TRBD2	CASSQEPGGPGNEQYF	TGCGCCAGCAGCCAAGAACCGGGGGGGCCGGGCAATGAGCAGTACTTC
TRBV20-1	-	TRBJ2-3	14	-	CSARVPGGGDTQYF	TGCAGTGCTCGCGTCCCGGGGGGCGGGGATACGCAGTATTTT
TRBV4-2	few	TRBJ2-3	16	TRBD2	CASSPGGGPQTDTQYF	TGTGCCAGCAGCCCGGGCGGGGGACCCCAAACAGATACGCAGTATTTT
TRBV12-3/TRBV12-4	-	TRBJ1-1	12	-	CASTSEGTEAFF	TGTGCCAGCACTTCAGAGGGGACTGAAGCTTTCTTT
TRBV20-1	-	TRBJ2-7	12	-	CSARRGYNEQYF	TGCAGTGCTAGGCGCGGTTACAATGAGCAGTACTTC
TRBV9	-	TRBJ1-5	12	-	CASSVGNQPQHF	TGTGCCAGCAGCGTTGGGAATCAGCCCCAGCATTTT
TRBV12-3/TRBV12-4	-	TRBJ2-1	15	TRBD1	CASRMTGHLYNEQFF	TGTGCCAGCAGGATGACAGGGCATCTGTACAATGAGCAGTTCTTC
TRBV7-3	few	TRBJ1-1	15	-	CASSLSPGAGTEAFF	TGTGCCAGCAGCTTAAGCCCAGGGGCTGGGACTGAAGCTTTCTTT
TRBV2	-	TRBJ2-7	14	TRBD1	CASSRTGYGYEQYF	TGTGCCAGCAGTCGGACAGGGTATGGGTATGAGCAGTACTTC
TRBV10-3	few	TRBJ2-7	21	-	CAISESSKRAAGGPDYNEQYF	TGTGCCATCAGTGAGTCGTCTAAGCGCGCCGCCGGGGGCCCCGACTACAATGAGCAGTACTTC
TRBV30	-	TRBJ2-1	16	TRBD1	CAWSSLRTGTYNGQFF	TGTGCCTGGAGCTCGCTTAGGACAGGGACCTACAATGGGCAGTTCTTC
TRBV29-1	-	TRBJ1-1	13	TRBD1	CSVGQGTNTEAFF	TGCAGCGTTGGACAGGGTACGAACACTGAAGCTTTCTTT
TRBV7-3	-	TRBJ2-3	15	-	CASSKSVSYTDTQYF	TGTGCCAGCAGCAAAAGCGTCTCGTACACAGATACGCAGTATTTT
TRBV5-1	few	TRBJ1-4	15	-	CASSPLGYTGSELFF	TGCGCCAGCAGCCCTCTCGGTTACACAGGGTCGGAACTGTTTTTT
TRBV29-1	-	TRBJ1-4	12	-	CSVLGAGEKLFF	TGCAGCGTGCTGGGCGCCGGTGAAAAACTGTTTTTT
TRBV10-2	many	TRBJ2-3	14	TRBD1	CASRPGTGTDTQYF	TGCGCCAGCAGGCCCGGGACAGGGACAGATACGCAGTATTTT
TRBV20-1	-	TRBJ2-4	18	TRBD2	CSARDRSSGGPTWDIQYF	TGCAGTGCTAGAGATCGGTCCAGCGGGGGTCCTACTTGGGACATTCAGTACTTC
TRBV20-1	-	TRBJ2-7	15	-	CSARVSGNTRTEQYF	TGCAGTGCTAGAGTATCAGGCAACACTAGGACCGAGCAGTACTTC
TRBV2	few	TRBJ1-1	13	-	CASSLTEDTEAFF	TGTGCCAGCAGCCTGACAGAGGACACTGAAGCTTTCTTT
TRBV12-3/TRBV12-4	few	TRBJ1-4	13	TRBD1	CASSDRDRGRLFF	TGTGCCAGCAGTGACCGGGACAGGGGTAGGCTGTTTTTT
TRBV19	few	TRBJ2-3	15	TRBD2	CASSGGGTTTDTQYF	TGTGCCAGTAGTGGGGGGGGGACTACCACAGATACGCAGTATTTT
TRBV7-2	-	TRBJ2-5	16	-	CASSPIPSWGGETQYF	TGTGCCAGCAGCCCGATCCCTTCATGGGGCGGGGAGACCCAGTACTTC
TRBV20-1	-	TRBJ1-4	13	TRBD1	CSAYRGGGEKLFF	TGCAGTGCTTACAGGGGAGGAGGGGAAAAACTGTTTTTT
TRBV12-3/TRBV12-4	few	TRBJ1-2	12	-	CASSFREGGYTF	TGTGCCAGCAGTTTCAGGGAGGGCGGCTACACCTTC
TRBV7-9	-	TRBJ1-2	12	-	CASSAGHYGYTF	TGTGCCAGCAGCGCAGGGCACTATGGCTACACCTTC
TRBV3-1	few	TRBJ2-7	12	-	CASSQILAEQYF	TGTGCCAGCAGCCAGATTCTCGCCGAGCAGTACTTC
TRBV14	few	TRBJ1-4	16	-	CASSPSGTPSGEKLFF	TGTGCCAGCAGCCCCTCCGGGACACCCTCGGGTGAAAAACTGTTTTTT
TRBV20-1	-	TRBJ2-1	14	-	CSARDYSLNNEQFF	TGCAGTGCTAGAGATTATAGCTTAAACAATGAGCAGTTCTTC
TRBV5-1	-	TRBJ2-5	18	TRBD2	CASSPRWTSGEYQETQYF	TGCGCCAGCAGCCCAAGATGGACTAGCGGGGAATACCAAGAGACCCAGTACTTC